What follows describes a single T cell receptor (beta chain). CDR1 is KGHSH and CDR2 is LQKENI in the germline V gene. There are 16 residues in the CDR3. Trimming cost V 6 bases and J 4 bases, with 18 bases left between them. The source of the sample is a study of blood T cell repertoires in COVID-19. The overall study: Sites in the United States, Italy and Spain provided acute and convalescent COVID-19 samples. T cells, B-cell-depleted T cells, or PBMCs supplied cDNA or gDNA.

Original processing notes: Reference gene primer amplification gave estimated nucleated cell counts. Method: immunoSEQ multiplex PCR; TCRdb's copy keeps in-frame clones and lacks some. Clone size and the V and J calls come from that table; the DNA yielded D and trimming. Among around 180,000 clones listed, around 83% were seen once. This chain joins TRBV18 and TRBJ2-2; possible D gene TRBD2, 6 bases. The origin of this receptor is a human donor in a cohort sampled during active COVID-19. Material for sequencing was peripheral blood. In DNA form, the CDR3 reads TGTGCCAGCTCGCCTGGGACTCGGACGGGCACCGGGGAGCTGTTTTTT. Its protein product is CASSPGTRTGTGELFF.